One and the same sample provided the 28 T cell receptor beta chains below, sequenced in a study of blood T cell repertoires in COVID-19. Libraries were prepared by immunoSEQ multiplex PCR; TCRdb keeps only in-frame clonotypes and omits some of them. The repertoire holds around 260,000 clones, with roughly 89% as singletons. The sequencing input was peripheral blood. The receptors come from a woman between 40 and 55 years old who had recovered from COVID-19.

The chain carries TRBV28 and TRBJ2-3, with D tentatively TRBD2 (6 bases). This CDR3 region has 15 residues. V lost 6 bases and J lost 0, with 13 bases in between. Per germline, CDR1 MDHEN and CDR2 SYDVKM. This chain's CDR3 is CASSLTSSSTDTQYF. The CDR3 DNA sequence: TGTGCCAGCAGCCTCACTAGCTCTAGCACAGATACGCAGTATTTT.

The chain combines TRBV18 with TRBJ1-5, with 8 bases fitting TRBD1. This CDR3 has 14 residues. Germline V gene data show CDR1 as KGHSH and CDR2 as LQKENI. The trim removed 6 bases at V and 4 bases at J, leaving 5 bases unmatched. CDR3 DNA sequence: TGTGCCAGCTCCCCGGGACAGGATAATCAGCCCCAGCATTTT. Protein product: CASSPGQDNQPQHF. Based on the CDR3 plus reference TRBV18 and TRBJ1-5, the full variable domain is NAGVMQNPRHLVRRRGQEARLRCSPMKGHSHVYWYRQLPEEGLKFMVYLQKENIIDESGMPKERFSAEFPKEGPSILRIQQVVRGDSAAYFCASSPGQDNQPQHFGDGTRLSIL.

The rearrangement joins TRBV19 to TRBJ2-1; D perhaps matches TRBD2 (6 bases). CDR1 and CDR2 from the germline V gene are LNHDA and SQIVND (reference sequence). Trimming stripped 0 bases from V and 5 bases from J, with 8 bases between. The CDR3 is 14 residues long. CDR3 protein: CASSIEGGDNEQFF. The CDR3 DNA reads TGTGCCAGTAGTATAGAGGGGGGAGACAATGAGCAGTTCTTC.

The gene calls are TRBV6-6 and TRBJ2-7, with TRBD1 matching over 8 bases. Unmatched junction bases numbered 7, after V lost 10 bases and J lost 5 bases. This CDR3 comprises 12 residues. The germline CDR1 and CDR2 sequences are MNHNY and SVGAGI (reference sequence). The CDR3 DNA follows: TGTGCCACCGGCCAGGGGGCCCACGAGCAGTACTTC. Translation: CATGQGAHEQYF.

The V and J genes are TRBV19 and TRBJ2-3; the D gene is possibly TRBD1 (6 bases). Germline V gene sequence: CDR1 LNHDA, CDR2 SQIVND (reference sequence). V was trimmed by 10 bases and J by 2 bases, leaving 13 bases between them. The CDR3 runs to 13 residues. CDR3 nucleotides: TGTGCCATACGGGACACCGACACAGATACGCAGTATTTT. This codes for CAIRDTDTDTQYF.

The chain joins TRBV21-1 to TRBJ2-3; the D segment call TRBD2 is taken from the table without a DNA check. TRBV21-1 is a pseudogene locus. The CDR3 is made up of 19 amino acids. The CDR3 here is CASSRPGLPFPFSTDTQYF. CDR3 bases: TGTGCCAGCAGCAGACCGGGACTACCCTTTCCGTTCAGCACAGATACGCAGTATTTT.

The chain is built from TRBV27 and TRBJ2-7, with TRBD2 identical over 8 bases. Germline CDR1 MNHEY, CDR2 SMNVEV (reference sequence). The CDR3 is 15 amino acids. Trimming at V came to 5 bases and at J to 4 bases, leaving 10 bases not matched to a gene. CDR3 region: CASSQNLAGNYEQYF. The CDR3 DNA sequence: TGTGCCAGCAGTCAAAATCTAGCGGGCAATTACGAGCAGTACTTC.

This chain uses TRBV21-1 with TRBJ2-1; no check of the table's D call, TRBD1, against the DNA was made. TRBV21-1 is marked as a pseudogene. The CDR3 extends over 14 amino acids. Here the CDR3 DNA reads TGTGCCAGCAGCAAAGGAGTGAGGACACCCGAGCAGTTCTTC. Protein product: CASSKGVRTPEQFF.

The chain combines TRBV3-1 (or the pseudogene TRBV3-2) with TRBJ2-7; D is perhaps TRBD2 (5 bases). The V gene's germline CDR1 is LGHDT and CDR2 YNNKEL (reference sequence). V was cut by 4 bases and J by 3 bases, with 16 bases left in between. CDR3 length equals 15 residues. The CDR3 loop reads CASSRESFPGYEQYF. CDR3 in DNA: TGTGCCAGCAGCCGGGAGTCGTTCCCGGGCTACGAGCAGTACTTC.

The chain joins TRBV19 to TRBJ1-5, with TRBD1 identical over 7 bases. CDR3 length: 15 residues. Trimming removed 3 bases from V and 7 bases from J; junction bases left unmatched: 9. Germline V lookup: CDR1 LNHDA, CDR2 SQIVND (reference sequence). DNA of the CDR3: TGTGCCAGTAGTATGGACCCACAGGGGACGCAGCCCCAGCATTTT. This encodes CASSMDPQGTQPQHF.

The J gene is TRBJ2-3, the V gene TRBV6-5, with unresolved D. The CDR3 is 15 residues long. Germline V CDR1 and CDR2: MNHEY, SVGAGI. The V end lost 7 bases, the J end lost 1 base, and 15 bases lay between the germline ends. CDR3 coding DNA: TGTGCCAGCACCCGAGGCACATTCGGCACAGATACGCAGTATTTT. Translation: CASTRGTFGTDTQYF.

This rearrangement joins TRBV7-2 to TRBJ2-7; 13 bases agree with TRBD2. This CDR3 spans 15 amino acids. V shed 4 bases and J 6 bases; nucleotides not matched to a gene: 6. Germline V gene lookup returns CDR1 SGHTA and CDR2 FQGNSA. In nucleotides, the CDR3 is TGTGCCAGCAGCTCGGGACTAGCGGGACTCGGCGAGCAGTACTTC. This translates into CASSSGLAGLGEQYF.

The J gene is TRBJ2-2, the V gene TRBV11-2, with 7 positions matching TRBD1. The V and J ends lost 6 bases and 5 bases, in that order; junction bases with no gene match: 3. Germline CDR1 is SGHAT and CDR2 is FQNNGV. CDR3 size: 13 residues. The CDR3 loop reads CASRRQGTGELFF. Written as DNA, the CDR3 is TGTGCCAGCAGACGACAGGGTACCGGGGAGCTGTTTTTT.

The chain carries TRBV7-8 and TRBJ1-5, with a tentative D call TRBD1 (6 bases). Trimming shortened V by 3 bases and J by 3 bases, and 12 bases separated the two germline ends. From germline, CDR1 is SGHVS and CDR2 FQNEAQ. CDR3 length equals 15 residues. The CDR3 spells CASSLQGFNNQPQHF. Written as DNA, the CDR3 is TGTGCCAGCAGCTTGCAGGGGTTTAACAATCAGCCCCAGCATTTT.

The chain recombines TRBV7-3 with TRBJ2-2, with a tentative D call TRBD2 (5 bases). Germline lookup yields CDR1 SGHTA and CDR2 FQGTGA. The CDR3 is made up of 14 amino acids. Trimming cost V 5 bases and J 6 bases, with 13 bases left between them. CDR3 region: CASSPSSGAGELFF. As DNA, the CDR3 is TGTGCCAGCAGCCCCTCCAGCGGAGCCGGGGAGCTGTTTTTT.

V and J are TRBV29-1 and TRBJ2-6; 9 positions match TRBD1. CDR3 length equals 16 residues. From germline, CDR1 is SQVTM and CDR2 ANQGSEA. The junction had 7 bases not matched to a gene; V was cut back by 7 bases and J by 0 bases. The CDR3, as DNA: TGCAGCGCTGGGGACAGGGATCCCTCTGGGGCCAACGTCCTGACTTTC. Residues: CSAGDRDPSGANVLTF.

The CDR3 region is CASSYWNTGTSPEQYF. The DNA of the CDR3 is TGTGCCAGCAGTTATTGGAACACCGGGACTAGCCCCGAGCAGTACTTC. This sequence joins TRBV6-9 and TRBJ2-7; 9 bases align to TRBD2. This CDR3 has 16 residues. The junction had 10 bases not matched to a gene; V was cut back by 1 base and J by 6 bases. Germline V gives CDR1 MNHGY, CDR2 SVAAGI.

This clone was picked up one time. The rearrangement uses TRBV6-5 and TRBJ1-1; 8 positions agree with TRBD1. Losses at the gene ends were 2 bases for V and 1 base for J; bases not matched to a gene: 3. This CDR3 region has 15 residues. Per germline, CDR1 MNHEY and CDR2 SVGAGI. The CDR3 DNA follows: TGTGCCAGCAGTTACCGACAGGGGCGGAACACTGAAGCTTTCTTT. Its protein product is CASSYRQGRNTEAFF.

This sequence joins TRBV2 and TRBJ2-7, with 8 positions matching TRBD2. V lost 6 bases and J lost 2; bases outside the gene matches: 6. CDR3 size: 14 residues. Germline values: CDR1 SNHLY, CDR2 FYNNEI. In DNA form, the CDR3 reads TGTGCCAGCAGAGAGACTAGCGCAACCTACGAGCAGTACTTC. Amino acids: CASRETSATYEQYF.

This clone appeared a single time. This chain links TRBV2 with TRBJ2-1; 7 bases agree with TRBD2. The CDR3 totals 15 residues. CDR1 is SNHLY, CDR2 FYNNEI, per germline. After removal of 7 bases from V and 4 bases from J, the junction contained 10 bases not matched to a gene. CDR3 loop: CASTRGGEPYNEQFF. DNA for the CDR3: TGTGCCAGCACCCGCGGGGGTGAGCCTTACAATGAGCAGTTCTTC.

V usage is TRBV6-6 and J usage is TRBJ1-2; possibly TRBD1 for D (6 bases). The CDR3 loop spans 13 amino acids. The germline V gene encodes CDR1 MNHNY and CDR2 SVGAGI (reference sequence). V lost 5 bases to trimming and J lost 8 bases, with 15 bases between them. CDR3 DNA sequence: TGTGCCAGCAGTACAGGGCTCCCAAGCGGCTACACCTTC. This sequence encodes CASSTGLPSGYTF.

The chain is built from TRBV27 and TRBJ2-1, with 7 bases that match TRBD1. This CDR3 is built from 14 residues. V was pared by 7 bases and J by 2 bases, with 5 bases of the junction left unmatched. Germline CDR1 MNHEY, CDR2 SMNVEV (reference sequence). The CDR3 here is CASTPRGTYNEQFF. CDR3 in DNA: TGTGCCAGCACCCCCAGGGGGACCTACAATGAGCAGTTCTTC.

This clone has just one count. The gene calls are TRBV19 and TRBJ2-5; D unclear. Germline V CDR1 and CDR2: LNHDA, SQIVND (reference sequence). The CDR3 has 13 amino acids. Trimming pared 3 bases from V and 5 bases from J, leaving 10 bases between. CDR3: CASSMSLVETQYF. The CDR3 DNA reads TGTGCCAGTAGTATGAGCTTAGTGGAGACCCAGTACTTC.

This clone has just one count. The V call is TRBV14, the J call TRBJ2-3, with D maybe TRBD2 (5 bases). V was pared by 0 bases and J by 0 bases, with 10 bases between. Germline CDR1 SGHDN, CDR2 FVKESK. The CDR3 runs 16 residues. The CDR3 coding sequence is TGTGCCAGCAGCCAAGAAAAGCGGAAGAGCACAGATACGCAGTATTTT. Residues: CASSQEKRKSTDTQYF.

This CDR3 is CASSNTGGAETQYF. The CDR3 DNA reads as TGCGCCAGCAGTAATACAGGGGGCGCCGAGACCCAGTACTTC. J is TRBJ2-5 and V is TRBV5-1; TRBD1 matches at 9 bases. V lost 5 bases and J lost 5; bases outside the gene matches: 7. CDR3 length: 14 amino acids. Looked up from germline, CDR1 is SGHRS and CDR2 is YFSETQ.

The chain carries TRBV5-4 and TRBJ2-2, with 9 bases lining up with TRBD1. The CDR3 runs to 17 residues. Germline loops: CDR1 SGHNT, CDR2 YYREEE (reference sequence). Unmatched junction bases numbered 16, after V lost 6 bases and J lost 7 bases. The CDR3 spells CASTKNLPGQGVGELFF. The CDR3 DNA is TGTGCCAGCACCAAGAATCTTCCGGGACAGGGAGTCGGGGAGCTGTTTTTT. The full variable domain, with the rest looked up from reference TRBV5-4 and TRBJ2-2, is ETGVTQSPTHLIKTRGQQVTLRCSSQSGHNTVSWYQQALGQGPQFIFQYYREEENGRGNFPPRFSGLQFPNYSSELNVNALELDDSALYLCASTKNLPGQGVGELFFGEGSRLTVL.

CDR3 residues: CASSLDRGHYEQYF. Written as DNA, the CDR3 is TGTGCCAGCAGCTTGGACAGGGGGCACTACGAGCAGTACTTC. This chain links TRBV11-3 with TRBJ2-7; 11 nucleotides match TRBD1. Germline V lookup: CDR1 SGHNT, CDR2 YENEEA. V trimming: 3 bases; J trimming: 3 bases; junction bases outside the gene matches: 1. The CDR3 runs 14 residues.

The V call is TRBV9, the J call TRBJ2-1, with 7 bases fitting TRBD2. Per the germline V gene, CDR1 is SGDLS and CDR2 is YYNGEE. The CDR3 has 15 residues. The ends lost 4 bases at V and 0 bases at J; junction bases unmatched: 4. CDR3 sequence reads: CASSTGTTSYNEQFF. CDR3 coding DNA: TGTGCCAGCAGCACCGGGACTACCTCCTACAATGAGCAGTTCTTC.